Listed below are T cell receptor beta chains from one sample, sequenced in a study of control samples from healthy donors and cancer patients. TCRdb's table, derived via immunoSEQ multiplex PCR, lists solely in-frame clones and lacks some. This table holds 90,000 to 100,000 clones, around 80% found once. The sequenced sample was blood. The source is a man aged 55-75 years in good health. CDR3s include the opening cysteine and the closing phenylalanine or tryptophan. Fields, in order: D gene, clone size, J gene, V gene, CDR3 protein, CDR3 DNA. The D gene is left open where the match is weak. The size field is filled for only some rows; it gives once, few, many or a size class.

d_call: -
clone_size: once
j_call: TRBJ1-6
v_call: TRBV28
cdr3_aa: CASSNTENRYNSPLHF
cdr3_nt: TGTGCCAGCAGTAATACAGAAAACCGTTATAATTCACCCCTCCACTTT

d_call: -
clone_size: -
j_call: TRBJ1-1
v_call: TRBV10-2
cdr3_aa: CASSLQSTEAFF
cdr3_nt: TGCGCCAGCAGTCTACAGAGCACTGAAGCTTTCTTT

d_call: -
clone_size: -
j_call: TRBJ2-5
v_call: TRBV5-4
cdr3_aa: CASSPRVEETQYF
cdr3_nt: TGTGCCAGCAGCCCACGGGTGGAAGAGACCCAGTACTTC

d_call: -
clone_size: -
j_call: TRBJ2-1
v_call: TRBV19
cdr3_aa: CASSEQDSSYNEQFF
cdr3_nt: TGTGCCAGTAGTGAACAGGATTCCTCCTACAATGAGCAGTTCTTC

d_call: TRBD2
clone_size: -
j_call: TRBJ2-3
v_call: TRBV30
cdr3_aa: CACPAGGLDTQYF
cdr3_nt: TGTGCCTGTCCTGCGGGGGGGCTGGATACGCAGTATTTT

d_call: -
clone_size: -
j_call: TRBJ2-1
v_call: TRBV10-3
cdr3_aa: CAIAGRSPKNEQFF
cdr3_nt: TGTGCCATCGCGGGCCGCTCCCCAAAAAATGAGCAGTTCTTC

d_call: -
clone_size: -
j_call: TRBJ2-7
v_call: TRBV5-1
cdr3_aa: CASSLGESGYEQYF
cdr3_nt: TGCGCCAGCAGCTTGGGAGAGTCGGGCTACGAGCAGTACTTC

d_call: -
clone_size: -
j_call: TRBJ2-5
v_call: TRBV24-1
cdr3_aa: CATSDSSDGEKTQYF
cdr3_nt: TGTGCCACCAGTGATTCTAGTGACGGGGAAAAGACCCAGTACTTC

d_call: -
clone_size: -
j_call: TRBJ2-3
v_call: TRBV27
cdr3_aa: CASSSVDKPGRYF
cdr3_nt: TGTGCCAGCAGTTCGGTAGACAAACCCGGACGGTATTTT

d_call: -
clone_size: -
j_call: TRBJ1-2
v_call: TRBV3-1/TRBV3-2
cdr3_aa: CASSPGPHNYGYTF
cdr3_nt: TGTGCCAGCAGCCCAGGGCCCCATAACTATGGCTACACCTTC

d_call: TRBD1
clone_size: -
j_call: TRBJ1-1
v_call: TRBV2
cdr3_aa: CASSEEHPRQGRAFF
cdr3_nt: TGTGCCAGCAGTGAAGAACACCCGAGACAGGGAAGAGCTTTCTTT

d_call: -
clone_size: -
j_call: TRBJ1-1
v_call: TRBV2
cdr3_aa: CASSDNRMNTEAFF
cdr3_nt: TGTGCCAGCAGTGATAACAGAATGAACACTGAAGCTTTCTTT

d_call: -
clone_size: once
j_call: TRBJ2-7
v_call: TRBV7-8
cdr3_aa: CASSLALGVGPYEQYF
cdr3_nt: TGTGCCAGCAGCTTAGCGCTCGGGGTCGGGCCCTACGAGCAGTACTTC

d_call: TRBD1
clone_size: -
j_call: TRBJ1-6
v_call: TRBV5-1
cdr3_aa: CASSRPQGGDSPLHF
cdr3_nt: TGCGCCAGCAGCCGACCTCAGGGGGGGGATTCACCCCTCCACTTT